This entry lists 3 T cell receptor beta chains sequenced from one sample in a study of T cells in tuberculosis. Produced via immunoSEQ multiplex PCR; TCRdb's table is partial and in-frame only. This table holds 20,000 to 25,000 clones, approximately 85% found once. Time point noted: new active TB diagnosis, blood taken before or within 7 days of starting treatment. The input for sequencing was PBMCs, taken at tuberculosis diagnosis. These TCRs come from an adult with tuberculosis.

This sequence joins TRBV2 and TRBJ2-2; tentative D call: TRBD2 (6 bases). CDR3 length: 14 amino acids. From germline, CDR1 is SNHLY and CDR2 FYNNEI. The V gene lost 11 bases and the J gene lost 4 bases, with 17 bases spanning the gap. In DNA form, the CDR3 reads TGTGCCGGGAGGAAACTAGCCAGCACCGGGGAGCTGTTTTTT. It is translated as CAGRKLASTGELFF.

The V and J genes are TRBV27 and TRBJ2-7; 7 nucleotides align to TRBD2. The CDR3 consists of 15 residues. V lost 5 bases, J lost 4 bases, and 11 bases stayed unmatched. CDR1 MNHEY and CDR2 SMNVEV come from the germline V gene (reference sequence). The CDR3 DNA reads as TGTGCCAGCAGTGCTCGGACTAGTAAGTGGTACGAGCAGTACTTC. Protein product: CASSARTSKWYEQYF.

The chain links TRBV30 to TRBJ1-5; D is uncertain. Trimming took 1 base from V and 3 from J, leaving 7 bases between them. CDR1 and CDR2 (germline): GTSNPN, SVGIG (reference sequence). The length of the CDR3 is 13 residues. Here the CDR3 DNA reads TGTGCCTGGAGTGACACTAACAATCAGCCCCAGCATTTT. Translated, it gives CAWSDTNNQPQHF.